This TCR beta chain was identified during a study of early stage breast cancer tumors. TCRdb keeps only in-frame clones here, not all; method: immunoSEQ multiplex PCR. The sample has several thousand clones, 60% to 75% seen once. The V gene lost 1 base and the J gene lost 7 bases, with 17 bases spanning the gap. The CDR3 extends over 15 amino acids. Germline CDR1 and CDR2: GTSNPN and SVGIG (reference sequence). The sample holds a few counts of this clone. The sample taken for sequencing was breast tumor tissue. The chain is built from TRBV30 and TRBJ1-5; TRBD1 is a possible D gene (6 bases). The clonotype comes from a person in their fifties or sixties with breast cancer. In nucleotides, the CDR3 is TGTGCCTGGAGTGGGGGTCAACACAGGGACCAGCCCCAGCATTTT. It is translated as CAWSGGQHRDQPQHF.